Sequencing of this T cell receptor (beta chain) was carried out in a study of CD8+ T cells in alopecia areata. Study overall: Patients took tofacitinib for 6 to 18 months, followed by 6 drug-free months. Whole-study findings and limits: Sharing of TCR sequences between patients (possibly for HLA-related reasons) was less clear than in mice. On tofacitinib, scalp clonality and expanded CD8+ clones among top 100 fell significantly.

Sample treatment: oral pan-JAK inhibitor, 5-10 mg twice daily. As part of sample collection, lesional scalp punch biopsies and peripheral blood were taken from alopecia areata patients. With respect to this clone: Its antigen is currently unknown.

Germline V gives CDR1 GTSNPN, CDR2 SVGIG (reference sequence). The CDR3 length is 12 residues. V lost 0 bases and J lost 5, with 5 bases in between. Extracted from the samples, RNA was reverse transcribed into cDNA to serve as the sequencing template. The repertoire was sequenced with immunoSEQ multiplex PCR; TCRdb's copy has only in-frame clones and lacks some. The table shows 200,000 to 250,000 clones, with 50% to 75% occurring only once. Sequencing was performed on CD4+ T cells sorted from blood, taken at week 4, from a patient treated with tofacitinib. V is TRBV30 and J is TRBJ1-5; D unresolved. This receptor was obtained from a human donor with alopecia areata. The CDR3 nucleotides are TGTGCCTGGAGTGTACCGGATCAGCCCCAGCATTTT. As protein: CAWSVPDQPQHF.